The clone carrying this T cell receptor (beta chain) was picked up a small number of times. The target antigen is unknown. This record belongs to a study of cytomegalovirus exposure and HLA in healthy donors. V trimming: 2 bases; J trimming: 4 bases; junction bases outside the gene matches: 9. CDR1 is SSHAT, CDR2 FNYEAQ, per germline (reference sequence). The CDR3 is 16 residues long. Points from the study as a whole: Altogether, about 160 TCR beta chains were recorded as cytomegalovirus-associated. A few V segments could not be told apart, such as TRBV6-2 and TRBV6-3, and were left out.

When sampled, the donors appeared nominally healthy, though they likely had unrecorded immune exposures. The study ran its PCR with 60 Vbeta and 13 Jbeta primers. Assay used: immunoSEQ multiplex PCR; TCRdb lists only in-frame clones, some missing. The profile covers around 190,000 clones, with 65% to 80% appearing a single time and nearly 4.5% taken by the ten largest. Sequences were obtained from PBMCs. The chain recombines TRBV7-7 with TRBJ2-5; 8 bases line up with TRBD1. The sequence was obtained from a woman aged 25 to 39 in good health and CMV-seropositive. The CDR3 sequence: CASSLLGQGNSETQYF. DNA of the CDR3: TGTGCCAGCAGCTTACTCGGACAGGGAAATTCAGAGACCCAGTACTTC.